The entry that follows covers one T cell receptor beta chain sequence. Its specificity is unknown. TCRdb recomputed calls from the RT-PCR reads with MiXCR, one row per CDR3 protein. The repertoire holds roughly 780,000 distinct CDR3 sequences, with about 18% as singletons. The data are from a study of response to subunit inactivated influenza vaccine. The J segment lost 2 bases and the V segment lost 4 bases, leaving 5 bases of the junction unmatched. The CDR3 has 16 amino acids. Looked up from germline, CDR1 is KGHSH and CDR2 is LQKENI. Study-level points and caveats: It was the authors' suggestion that each seasonal influenza vaccination recruits few new T cells.

The receptor's source is a man aged 50-59 years who received an inactivated influenza vaccine. The chain is built from TRBV18 and TRBJ2-3; 11 bases align to TRBD2. Sequenced here: PBMCs from blood, sampled about 5 days after vaccination. For the CDR3, the DNA is TGTGCCAGCTCACTACTGACTAGCGGGAACACAGATACGCAGTATTTT. Protein product: CASSLLTSGNTDTQYF.